This TCR beta chain derives from a study of T cell responses to AZD1222 COVID-19 vaccine. The V and J ends lost 3 bases and 3 bases respectively, with 8 bases between them. CDR3 length equals 13 residues. Findings and limits, study-wide: A rise in Spike-specific TCR breadth and depth followed two AZD1222 doses.

The data were produced by immunoSEQ multiplex PCR, yet TCRdb's version contains in-frame clones alone and is incomplete. Among more than 120,000 clones listed, approximately 89% were seen once. To note about this clone: Its antigen is unidentified.

Whether given at about 4 or about 12 weeks, second doses were pooled. The receptor was derived from an adult who received the AZD1222 COVID-19 vaccine. The sample consisted of peripheral blood, taken 28 days after the second AZD1222 dose. The chain recombines TRBV12-3 or TRBV12-4 with TRBJ1-2; TRBD1 might be the D (6 bases). CDR3 sequence reads: CASSFKGDYGYTF. Here the CDR3 DNA reads TGTGCCAGCAGTTTTAAGGGGGACTATGGCTACACCTTC.